A selection of T cell receptor beta chains follows, all from one sample in a study of identical twins. TCRdb re-called the 5' RACE reads with MiXCR, one entry per CDR3 protein. The sample has roughly 630,000 distinct CDR3 sequences; 7.1% are singletons. Separately, the same data were catalogued under a study of yellow fever vaccine responses in identical twins.

Sequenced sample: PBMCs. All receptors come from a woman aged 18 to 35 in good health. CDR3s include the opening cysteine and the closing phenylalanine or tryptophan. The D gene is left open where the match is weak. Clone size is shown for a subset of rows, as once, few, many or a class of expanded clone.

V	D	J	size	DNA	CDR3
TRBV18	NA	TRBJ2-5	NA	TGTGCCAGCTCACCAGAGGAGGGGGCTCATCGGGAGACCCAGTACTTC	CASSPEEGAHRETQYF
TRBV7-9	NA	TRBJ2-1	few	TGTGCCAGCAGCTTAGTTGGGACACCGTACAATGAGCAGTTCTTC	CASSLVGTPYNEQFF
TRBV3-1	TRBD2	TRBJ2-1	few	TGTGCCATCTCGGGACTAGCGGGAGGCCTTAAATACAATGAGCAGTTCTTC	CAISGLAGGLKYNEQFF
TRBV6-1	TRBD2	TRBJ2-3	NA	TGTGCCAGCAGCGGAATCGAAGGACTAGCGGGGCGGGTGAAAGATACGCAGTATTTT	CASSGIEGLAGRVKDTQYF
TRBV7-9	NA	TRBJ2-3	NA	TGTGCCAGCAGCCACCAAACCCGGGATCCGAGGTCGCAGTATTTT	CASSHQTRDPRSQYF
TRBV9	TRBD2	TRBJ2-7	many	TGTGCCAGCAGCGTAGGAAGCGGGAGGGCCAGCGAGCAGTACTTC	CASSVGSGRASEQYF
TRBV20-1	TRBD2	TRBJ2-1	NA	TGCAGTGCTATCCCTAGCGGGAGGGGGAATGAGCAGTTCTTC	CSAIPSGRGNEQFF
TRBV15	TRBD1	TRBJ2-7	many	TGTGCCACCAGCAGAGATTTGACAGGGGCCTACGAGCAGTACTTC	CATSRDLTGAYEQYF
TRBV7-8	NA	TRBJ2-1	few	TGTGCCAGCAGCCCCCGGGTGAAGGACTACAATGAGCAGTTCTTC	CASSPRVKDYNEQFF
TRBV20-1	NA	TRBJ1-2	few	TGCAGTGCTAGTGGGCACTATGGCTACACCTTC	CSASGHYGYTF
TRBV18	TRBD2	TRBJ2-1	NA	TGTGCCAGCTCACCACCCGGACTAGCGGGAGCCAATGAGCAGTTCTTC	CASSPPGLAGANEQFF
TRBV6-6	NA	TRBJ2-1	many	TGTGCCAGCAGTTTAGTGGGCGACAATGAGCAGTTCTTC	CASSLVGDNEQFF
TRBV2	NA	TRBJ1-5	many	TGTGCCAGCAAAGGGTCCGGTAATCAGCCCCAGCATTTT	CASKGSGNQPQHF
TRBV10-3	NA	TRBJ2-1	few	TGTGCCATCAGTATCAGGGGGGTCGACAATGAGCAGTTCTTC	CAISIRGVDNEQFF
TRBV5-8	TRBD1	TRBJ2-2	many	TGTGCCAGCAGCCTCGAACCAGGGGGCGTGAAAGGGGAGCTGTTTTTT	CASSLEPGGVKGELFF
TRBV12-3/TRBV12-4	NA	TRBJ2-1	few	TGTGCCAGCAGTTTAGGGCAGGCCCTGGGGAATGAGCAGTTCTTC	CASSLGQALGNEQFF
TRBV12-3/TRBV12-4	NA	TRBJ2-1	NA	TGTGCCAGCATCCATTGGGGAGCTCACAATGAGCAGTTCTTC	CASIHWGAHNEQFF
TRBV15	TRBD1	TRBJ2-1	few	TGTGCCACCAGCATCGGACAGGGAAATGAGCAGTTCTTC	CATSIGQGNEQFF
TRBV7-3	TRBD2	TRBJ2-3	NA	TGTGCCAGCAGCTTAGGGATAGCGGGAGGCACAGATACGCAGTATTTT	CASSLGIAGGTDTQYF
TRBV11-2	NA	TRBJ2-7	many	TGTGCCAGCAGCTCGGACGCTAGCTCCTACGAGCAGTACTTC	CASSSDASSYEQYF
TRBV5-1	NA	TRBJ2-3	NA	TGCGCCAGCAGCTTGGTCCCCGCACCGGATACGCAGTATTTT	CASSLVPAPDTQYF
TRBV5-1	TRBD2	TRBJ2-7	few	TGCGCCAGCAGCTTGGCCCGGGTGACCGGGACTAGCGGGATCCACGAGCAGTACTTC	CASSLARVTGTSGIHEQYF
TRBV10-3	TRBD2	TRBJ2-7	many	TGTGCCATCAGTGAGTCGCTACTAGCGGGACCCACCAAGTCCTACGAGCAGTACTTC	CAISESLLAGPTKSYEQYF
TRBV28	NA	TRBJ2-6	NA	TGTGCCAGCACCCTATCTGGGGCCAACGTCCTGACTTTC	CASTLSGANVLTF
TRBV5-1	TRBD2	TRBJ2-1	NA	TGCGCCAGCAGCTTGGGGGAGGGAGGGAGTTTCGACAATGAGCAGTTCTTC	CASSLGEGGSFDNEQFF
TRBV19	NA	TRBJ2-7	few	TGTGCCAGTAGGGGTGCCTACGAGCAGTACTTC	CASRGAYEQYF
TRBV6-7	NA	TRBJ2-2	NA	TGTGCCAGCAGTTCCGGGACAAGACGGACCGGGGAGCTGTTTTTT	CASSSGTRRTGELFF
TRBV5-1	TRBD2	TRBJ2-7	few	TGCGCCAGCAGCTTCGCGGGAGGATCTTACTACGAGCAGTACTTC	CASSFAGGSYYEQYF
TRBV27	NA	TRBJ1-6	NA	TGTGCCAGCAGTTTATATCGCGACTATAATTCACCCCTCCACTTT	CASSLYRDYNSPLHF
TRBV4-1	TRBD2	TRBJ2-2	many	TGCGCCAGCAGCCAAGATCGGGTAGCGGGGGCCCACACCGGGGAGCTGTTTTTT	CASSQDRVAGAHTGELFF
TRBV7-2	NA	TRBJ2-7	few	TGTGCCAGCAGCTATGCCAGGGGTTCCTACGAGCAGTACTTC	CASSYARGSYEQYF
TRBV15	NA	TRBJ2-1	NA	TGTGCCACCAGCAGGGGAAACTACAATGAGCAGTTCTTC	CATSRGNYNEQFF
TRBV29-1	TRBD1	TRBJ1-2	many	TGCAGCGCTCCAGGGGGCGCAGGTGGCTACACCTTC	CSAPGGAGGYTF
TRBV7-9	TRBD1	TRBJ2-7	NA	TGTGCCAGCAGCTTAGTTCCAGGGGGCGACGAGCAGTACTTC	CASSLVPGGDEQYF